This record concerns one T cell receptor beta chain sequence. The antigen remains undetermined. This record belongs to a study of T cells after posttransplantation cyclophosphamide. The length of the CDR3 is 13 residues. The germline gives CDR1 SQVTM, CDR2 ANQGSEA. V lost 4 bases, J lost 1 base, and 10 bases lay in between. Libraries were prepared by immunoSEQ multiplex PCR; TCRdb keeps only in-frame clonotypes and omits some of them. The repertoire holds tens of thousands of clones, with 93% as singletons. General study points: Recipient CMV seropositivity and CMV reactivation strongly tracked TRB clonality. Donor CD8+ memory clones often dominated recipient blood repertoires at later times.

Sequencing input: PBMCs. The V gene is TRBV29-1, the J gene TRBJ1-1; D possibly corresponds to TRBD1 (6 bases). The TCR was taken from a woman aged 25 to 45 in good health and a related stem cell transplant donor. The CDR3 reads CSVGQTGNTEAFF. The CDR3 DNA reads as TGCAGCGTTGGACAGACAGGGAACACTGAAGCTTTCTTT.